A selection of T cell receptor beta chains follows, all from one sample in a study of shared clonotypes between healthy human individuals. Some clones are missing from TCRdb's copy, which holds only in-frame ones; the method was immunoSEQ multiplex PCR. The repertoire has fewer than 2.5 million clones, roughly 93% of them found once; the top ten carry approximately 0.36%. The source material was naive CD4+ T cells from PBMCs. These receptors originate from a man aged 18-30 years in good health. Some clones in this sample may be carry-over from other donors' samples. Both conserved end residues are part of each CDR3. Fields, in order: J gene, V gene, D gene, clone size, CDR3 protein, CDR3 DNA. The D gene is left open where the match is weak. Not all rows give a size; the values are once, few, many and, for expanded clones, a class.

J gene: TRBJ2-1; V gene: TRBV27; D gene: .; clone size: .; CDR3 protein: CASSLSGAGRSNEQFF; CDR3 DNA: TGTGCCAGCAGTTTATCGGGGGCAGGTAGGAGCAATGAGCAGTTCTTC
J gene: TRBJ2-5; V gene: TRBV5-6; D gene: TRBD2; clone size: .; CDR3 protein: CASSSLLAGKSLTQYF; CDR3 DNA: TGTGCCAGCAGCTCCCTGCTAGCGGGAAAGTCGTTGACCCAGTACTTC
J gene: TRBJ2-2; V gene: TRBV6-1; D gene: .; clone size: .; CDR3 protein: CASSGQPKAPGELFF; CDR3 DNA: TGTGCCAGCAGTGGACAGCCTAAGGCCCCCGGGGAGCTGTTTTTT
J gene: TRBJ2-2; V gene: TRBV18; D gene: .; clone size: .; CDR3 protein: CASSPPAGLLANTGELFF; CDR3 DNA: TGTGCCAGCTCACCACCGGCAGGCCTCCTCGCGAACACCGGGGAGCTGTTTTTT
J gene: TRBJ1-6; V gene: TRBV28; D gene: .; clone size: once; CDR3 protein: CASSQGVGYNSPLHF; CDR3 DNA: TGTGCCAGCAGCCAGGGCGTGGGGTATAATTCACCCCTCCACTTT
J gene: TRBJ2-7; V gene: TRBV5-6; D gene: .; clone size: .; CDR3 protein: CASSPEQASYEQYF; CDR3 DNA: TGTGCCAGCAGCCCCGAACAGGCCTCCTACGAGCAGTACTTC
J gene: TRBJ1-4; V gene: TRBV7-2; D gene: .; clone size: .; CDR3 protein: CASSSRGQSNEKLFF; CDR3 DNA: TGTGCCAGCAGCTCTCGCGGACAGTCTAATGAAAAACTGTTTTTT
J gene: TRBJ2-7; V gene: TRBV28; D gene: TRBD1; clone size: once; CDR3 protein: CASSLSGTGTHEQYF; CDR3 DNA: TGTGCCAGCAGTTTATCCGGGACAGGGACACACGAGCAGTACTTC
J gene: TRBJ1-1; V gene: TRBV11-3; D gene: .; clone size: once; CDR3 protein: CASSPVGGTEAFF; CDR3 DNA: TGTGCCAGCAGCCCAGTAGGGGGTACTGAAGCTTTCTTT
J gene: TRBJ1-2; V gene: TRBV6-5; D gene: .; clone size: few; CDR3 protein: CASSYGLGGNYGYTF; CDR3 DNA: TGTGCCAGCAGTTATGGATTGGGGGGGAACTATGGCTACACCTTC
J gene: TRBJ2-7; V gene: TRBV10-2; D gene: TRBD2; clone size: .; CDR3 protein: CASSESTDGFRAGVVDEQYF; CDR3 DNA: TGCGCCAGCAGTGAGTCGACTGACGGGTTCCGGGCGGGAGTTGTGGACGAGCAGTACTTC
J gene: TRBJ2-7; V gene: TRBV4-3; D gene: TRBD1; clone size: .; CDR3 protein: CASSQPGQGIYEQYF; CDR3 DNA: TGCGCCAGCAGCCAGCCGGGACAGGGCATCTACGAGCAGTACTTC
J gene: TRBJ1-1; V gene: TRBV5-1; D gene: .; clone size: .; CDR3 protein: CASSLQGGATEAFF; CDR3 DNA: TGCGCCAGCAGCTTACAAGGGGGGGCCACTGAAGCTTTCTTT
J gene: TRBJ1-4; V gene: TRBV28; D gene: TRBD1; clone size: .; CDR3 protein: CASRQGNNEKLFF; CDR3 DNA: TGTGCCAGCCGACAGGGAAATAATGAAAAACTGTTTTTT
J gene: TRBJ1-1; V gene: TRBV5-4; D gene: .; clone size: few; CDR3 protein: CASQEGMNTEAFF; CDR3 DNA: TGTGCCAGTCAGGAGGGGATGAACACTGAAGCTTTCTTT
J gene: TRBJ2-3; V gene: TRBV6-5; D gene: .; clone size: .; CDR3 protein: CASSYSDTQYF; CDR3 DNA: TGTGCCAGCAGTTACAGCGATACGCAGTATTTT
J gene: TRBJ1-5; V gene: TRBV19; D gene: .; clone size: .; CDR3 protein: CASTPQGSPNQPQHF; CDR3 DNA: TGTGCCAGTACTCCCCAGGGGTCGCCGAATCAGCCCCAGCATTTT
J gene: TRBJ2-7; V gene: TRBV7-8; D gene: TRBD2; clone size: .; CDR3 protein: CASSLSRLAGGLLYF; CDR3 DNA: TGTGCCAGCAGCTTATCCCGACTAGCGGGAGGGCTACTGTACTTC
J gene: TRBJ1-1; V gene: TRBV9; D gene: .; clone size: .; CDR3 protein: CASSVGTHTVTSEAFF; CDR3 DNA: TGTGCCAGCAGCGTAGGTACCCATACGGTCACCTCTGAAGCTTTCTTT
J gene: TRBJ2-1; V gene: TRBV10-3; D gene: .; clone size: .; CDR3 protein: CAINQGGNEQFF; CDR3 DNA: TGTGCCATCAACCAGGGAGGAAATGAGCAGTTCTTC
J gene: TRBJ2-7; V gene: TRBV5-4; D gene: .; clone size: .; CDR3 protein: CASSERGYEQYF; CDR3 DNA: TGTGCCAGCAGCGAACGAGGATACGAGCAGTACTTC
J gene: TRBJ1-2; V gene: TRBV19; D gene: .; clone size: .; CDR3 protein: CASSIFRGDYGYTF; CDR3 DNA: TGTGCCAGTAGTATTTTCAGGGGTGACTATGGCTACACCTTC
J gene: TRBJ1-6; V gene: TRBV10-3; D gene: .; clone size: .; CDR3 protein: CAISRDLSSYNSPLHF; CDR3 DNA: TGTGCCATCAGCAGGGACTTGAGCTCCTATAATTCACCCCTCCACTTT
J gene: TRBJ2-5; V gene: TRBV6-1; D gene: TRBD2; clone size: .; CDR3 protein: CASRSGGRETQYF; CDR3 DNA: TGTGCCAGCAGGAGTGGCGGGAGAGAGACCCAGTACTTC
J gene: TRBJ1-1; V gene: TRBV5-1; D gene: .; clone size: .; CDR3 protein: CASSSSRGRGYTEAFF; CDR3 DNA: TGCGCCAGCAGCTCTTCGCGGGGTAGGGGGTACACTGAAGCTTTCTTT
J gene: TRBJ2-3; V gene: TRBV6-1; D gene: .; clone size: .; CDR3 protein: CASVDPRSADTQYF; CDR3 DNA: TGTGCCAGCGTGGACCCACGCAGCGCAGATACGCAGTATTTT
J gene: TRBJ2-1; V gene: TRBV27; D gene: .; clone size: .; CDR3 protein: CASSLRTGNEQFF; CDR3 DNA: TGTGCCAGCAGTCTACGGACTGGAAATGAGCAGTTCTTC
J gene: TRBJ2-4; V gene: TRBV9; D gene: TRBD1; clone size: .; CDR3 protein: CASSVVPGGGIQYF; CDR3 DNA: TGTGCCAGCAGCGTAGTGCCAGGGGGCGGCATTCAGTACTTC
J gene: TRBJ1-1; V gene: TRBV10-1; D gene: .; clone size: .; CDR3 protein: CASSESSAGRAEAFF; CDR3 DNA: TGCGCCAGCAGTGAGTCTTCGGCTGGTCGGGCTGAAGCTTTCTTT
J gene: TRBJ2-5; V gene: TRBV5-8; D gene: .; clone size: .; CDR3 protein: CASSSDTGRAQYF; CDR3 DNA: TGTGCCAGCAGCTCGGACACGGGAAGGGCCCAGTACTTC
J gene: TRBJ2-1; V gene: TRBV29-1; D gene: TRBD2; clone size: .; CDR3 protein: CSVSSRTSGRAGFAVEQFF; CDR3 DNA: TGCAGCGTTTCCTCCCGAACTAGCGGGAGGGCCGGGTTCGCAGTGGAGCAGTTCTTC
J gene: TRBJ2-1; V gene: TRBV5-1; D gene: .; clone size: .; CDR3 protein: CASSLQGYPLDNEQFF; CDR3 DNA: TGCGCCAGCAGCCTCCAGGGTTACCCTTTAGACAATGAGCAGTTCTTC
J gene: TRBJ1-4; V gene: TRBV10-3; D gene: TRBD1; clone size: .; CDR3 protein: CAIQGTDNEKLFF; CDR3 DNA: TGTGCCATCCAGGGGACAGATAATGAAAAACTGTTTTTT
J gene: TRBJ2-3; V gene: TRBV5-1; D gene: TRBD2; clone size: .; CDR3 protein: CASSLARASGSGDTQYF; CDR3 DNA: TGCGCCAGCAGCTTGGCCCGGGCTAGCGGGAGTGGGGATACGCAGTATTTT
J gene: TRBJ2-1; V gene: TRBV21-1; D gene: .; clone size: .; CDR3 protein: CASTQCHRGGLAGGIYEQFF; CDR3 DNA: TGTGCCAGCACCCAATGCCATAGAGGGGGTCTAGCGGGAGGGATCTATGAGCAGTTCTTC
J gene: TRBJ1-1; V gene: TRBV6-5; D gene: .; clone size: .; CDR3 protein: CASSYSTRALNTEAFF; CDR3 DNA: TGTGCCAGCAGTTACTCGACTCGGGCCCTGAACACTGAAGCTTTCTTT
J gene: TRBJ1-2; V gene: TRBV2; D gene: .; clone size: .; CDR3 protein: CASSEGRKARPTNYGYTF; CDR3 DNA: TGTGCCAGCAGTGAGGGTCGTAAGGCCCGCCCCACTAACTATGGCTACACCTTC
J gene: TRBJ1-3; V gene: TRBV4-1; D gene: .; clone size: .; CDR3 protein: CASSQDPGSGNTIYF; CDR3 DNA: TGCGCCAGCAGCCAAGATCCAGGTTCGGGAAACACCATATATTTT
J gene: TRBJ2-5; V gene: TRBV5-1; D gene: TRBD2; clone size: .; CDR3 protein: CASTRGLAGMETQYF; CDR3 DNA: TGCGCCAGCACCCGGGGGCTAGCGGGAATGGAGACCCAGTACTTC
J gene: TRBJ1-2; V gene: TRBV13; D gene: .; clone size: .; CDR3 protein: CASSITGNYGYTF; CDR3 DNA: TGTGCCAGCAGCATCACAGGGAACTATGGCTACACCTTC
J gene: TRBJ1-5; V gene: TRBV7-2; D gene: .; clone size: .; CDR3 protein: CASSLGGAERHF; CDR3 DNA: TGTGCCAGCAGCTTAGGGGGGGCTGAGCGGCATTTT
J gene: TRBJ2-3; V gene: TRBV28; D gene: .; clone size: .; CDR3 protein: CASSPNTFTDTQYF; CDR3 DNA: TGTGCCAGCAGCCCTAACACATTCACAGATACGCAGTATTTT
J gene: TRBJ1-2; V gene: TRBV7-2; D gene: .; clone size: .; CDR3 protein: CASSSYTSNYGYTF; CDR3 DNA: TGTGCCAGCAGCTCGTACACCTCTAACTATGGCTACACCTTC
J gene: TRBJ2-5; V gene: TRBV5-4; D gene: TRBD1; clone size: .; CDR3 protein: CASSHPGQRGETQYF; CDR3 DNA: TGTGCCAGCAGCCATCCGGGACAGCGAGGAGAGACCCAGTACTTC
J gene: TRBJ2-3; V gene: TRBV7-7; D gene: .; clone size: once; CDR3 protein: CASRTVQACTDTQYF; CDR3 DNA: TGTGCCAGCAGAACCGTTCAGGCGTGTACAGATACGCAGTATTTT
J gene: TRBJ1-5; V gene: TRBV7-2; D gene: .; clone size: .; CDR3 protein: CASSLQGLENQPQHF; CDR3 DNA: TGTGCCAGCAGCTTACAGGGGCTGGAAAATCAGCCCCAGCATTTT
J gene: TRBJ1-4; V gene: TRBV7-9; D gene: .; clone size: .; CDR3 protein: CASSPPLPPRKLFF; CDR3 DNA: TGTGCCAGCAGCCCCCCGCTTCCGCCCAGAAAACTGTTTTTT
J gene: TRBJ2-1; V gene: TRBV5-1; D gene: TRBD1; clone size: .; CDR3 protein: CASNVGTAAYNEQFF; CDR3 DNA: TGCGCCAGCAATGTAGGGACAGCAGCCTACAATGAGCAGTTCTTC
J gene: TRBJ2-3; V gene: TRBV5-1; D gene: TRBD2; clone size: .; CDR3 protein: CASSEGTSGLTDTQYF; CDR3 DNA: TGCGCCAGCAGCGAGGGGACTAGCGGCCTCACAGATACGCAGTATTTT
J gene: TRBJ1-1; V gene: TRBV5-1; D gene: .; clone size: once; CDR3 protein: CASSLTRGNTEAFF; CDR3 DNA: TGCGCCAGCAGCTTGACCAGGGGGAACACTGAAGCTTTCTTT
J gene: TRBJ2-1; V gene: TRBV5-1; D gene: TRBD1; clone size: .; CDR3 protein: CASSLGSGGYNEQFF; CDR3 DNA: TGCGCCAGCAGCTTGGGGTCAGGGGGCTACAATGAGCAGTTCTTC
J gene: TRBJ1-1; V gene: TRBV29-1; D gene: .; clone size: once; CDR3 protein: CSAMGVFVTEAFF; CDR3 DNA: TGCAGCGCCATGGGGGTTTTTGTAACTGAAGCTTTCTTT
J gene: TRBJ1-4; V gene: TRBV7-2; D gene: .; clone size: .; CDR3 protein: CASSLLGGEKLFF; CDR3 DNA: TGTGCCAGCAGCCTACTGGGAGGTGAAAAACTGTTTTTT